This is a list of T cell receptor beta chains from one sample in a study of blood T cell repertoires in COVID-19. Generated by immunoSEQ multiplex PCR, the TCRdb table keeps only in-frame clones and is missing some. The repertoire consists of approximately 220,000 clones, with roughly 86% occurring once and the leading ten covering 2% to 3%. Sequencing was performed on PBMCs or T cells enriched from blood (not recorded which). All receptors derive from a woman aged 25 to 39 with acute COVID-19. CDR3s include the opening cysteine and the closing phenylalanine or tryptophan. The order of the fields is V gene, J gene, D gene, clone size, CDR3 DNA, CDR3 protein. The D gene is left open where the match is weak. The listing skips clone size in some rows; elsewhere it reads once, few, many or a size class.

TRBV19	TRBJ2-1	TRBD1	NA	TGTGCCAGTAGCTTGACCGGGACAGGGAGCAATGAGCAGTTCTTC	CASSLTGTGSNEQFF
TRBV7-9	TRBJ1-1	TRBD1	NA	TGTGCCAGCAGCCGAGGGGACAGGGTTTCTGAAGCTTTCTTT	CASSRGDRVSEAFF
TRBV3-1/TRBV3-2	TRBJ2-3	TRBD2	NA	TGTGCCAGCAGCCAAACTAGCGGGAGCACAGATACGCAGTATTTT	CASSQTSGSTDTQYF
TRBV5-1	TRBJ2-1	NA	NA	TGCGCCAGCAGCTTGGCCAGGGGTAATGAGCAGTTCTTC	CASSLARGNEQFF
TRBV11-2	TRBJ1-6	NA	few	TGTGCCAGCAGCTTTGACAGGAATGGATCACCCCTCCACTTT	CASSFDRNGSPLHF
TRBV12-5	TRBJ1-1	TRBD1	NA	TGTGCTAGTGGTGCCGGACAGGCACGGACTGAAGCTTTCTTT	CASGAGQARTEAFF
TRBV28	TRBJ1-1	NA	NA	TGTGCCAGCAGTTCATATTTGGCAGTGAACACTGAAGCTTTCTTT	CASSSYLAVNTEAFF
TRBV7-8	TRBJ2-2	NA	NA	TGTGCCAGCAGCCTACGCACGAACATTAACACCGGGGAGCTGTTTTTT	CASSLRTNINTGELFF
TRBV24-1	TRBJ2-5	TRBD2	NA	TGTGCCACCAGTGATACTAGCGGGGGCCAAGAGACCCAGTACTTC	CATSDTSGGQETQYF
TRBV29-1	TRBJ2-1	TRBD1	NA	TGCAGCGGGAGGGGGACAGGGGGTCGTCAGTTCTTC	CSGRGTGGRQFF
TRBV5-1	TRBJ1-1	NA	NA	TGCGCCAGCAGCTTTCCACGACACGGGTTGGGCAAAGGGGACACTGAAGCTTTCTTT	CASSFPRHGLGKGDTEAFF
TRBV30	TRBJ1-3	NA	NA	TGTGCCTGGACATGGACTGACACAGGAAACACCATATATTTT	CAWTWTDTGNTIYF
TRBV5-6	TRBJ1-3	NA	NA	TGTGCCAGCAGCTCCGTCGACAGGTTCTGGGGAAACACCATATATTTT	CASSSVDRFWGNTIYF
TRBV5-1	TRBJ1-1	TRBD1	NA	TGCGCCAGCACTCAACAGGGGTCCACTGAAGCTTTCTTT	CASTQQGSTEAFF
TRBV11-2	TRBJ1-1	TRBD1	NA	TGTGCCAGCAGCCCACAGGGGGTAGAGGCTGAAGCTTTCTTT	CASSPQGVEAEAFF
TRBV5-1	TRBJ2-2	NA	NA	TGCGCCAGCAGCTCGAGAATTACCGGGGAGCTGTTTTTT	CASSSRITGELFF
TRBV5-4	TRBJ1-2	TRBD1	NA	TGTGCCAGCAGCTTGGGGGACAGGGACTTTTATGGCTACACCTTC	CASSLGDRDFYGYTF